This is a list of T cell receptor beta chains from one sample in a study of radiotherapy plus CTLA-4 blockade in lung cancer. Some clones are missing from TCRdb's copy, which holds only in-frame ones; the method was immunoSEQ multiplex PCR. Among roughly 32,000 clones, roughly 70% were seen once, and the ten largest hold 4%. The source material was peripheral blood, sampled from a patient treated with radiotherapy plus ipilimumab. The receptors derive from a human donor with non-small cell lung cancer who had stable disease on radiotherapy plus ipilimumab. Both conserved end residues are part of each CDR3. The order of the fields is J gene, clone size, V gene, D gene, CDR3 DNA, CDR3 protein. The D gene is left open where the match is weak. Size tells how often a clone was seen (once, few, many) or the class of an expanded clone, and some rows leave it out.

TRBJ1-2	medium-sized	TRBV28	TRBD1	TGTGCCAGCAGTTTTCCCGGGACAGGGGGAGAGGGCTACACCTTC	CASSFPGTGGEGYTF
TRBJ1-2	NA	TRBV27	TRBD1	TGTGCCACCCAGCCGGGACAGGGGGCACGGGGCTACACCTTC	CATQPGQGARGYTF
TRBJ1-5	NA	TRBV18	NA	TGTGCCAGCTCACCAGCGATCTGGTCGCAGGTGAGCTATCAGCCCCAGCATTTT	CASSPAIWSQVSYQPQHF
TRBJ1-4	NA	TRBV18	NA	TGTGCCAGCTCACCACCGGGGATTAATGAAAAACTGTTTTTT	CASSPPGINEKLFF
TRBJ2-2	NA	TRBV7-3	NA	TGTGCCAGCAGGGCGGGACTTTACACCGGGGAGCTGTTTTTT	CASRAGLYTGELFF
TRBJ2-7	NA	TRBV28	TRBD1	TGTGCCAGCAGTTTCCCGAAGGGACAGGGGGTGACCTACGAGCAGTACTTC	CASSFPKGQGVTYEQYF
TRBJ1-5	NA	TRBV6-1	NA	TGTGCCAGCAGTGAGCTGCAGGCTTCTAGCAATCAGCCCCAGCATTTT	CASSELQASSNQPQHF
TRBJ2-2	NA	TRBV6-5	TRBD1	TGTGCCACCTGGGGACAGTTAAACACCGGGGAGCTGTTTTTT	CATWGQLNTGELFF
TRBJ2-1	NA	TRBV7-2	NA	TGTGCCAGCAGCTTAGCTCAACACAATGAGCAGTTCTTC	CASSLAQHNEQFF
TRBJ2-1	NA	TRBV5-1	TRBD2	TGCGCCAGCAGCTTGAGCCTGGGGAGGGCCAATGAGCAGTTCTTC	CASSLSLGRANEQFF
TRBJ1-4	NA	TRBV19	NA	TGTGCCAGTGAAGGAGGGGCGAGAGATGAAAAACTGTTTTTT	CASEGGARDEKLFF
TRBJ2-1	NA	TRBV5-6	NA	TGTGCCAGCAGCTTGGGTCGACTCGGTGAGCAGTTCTTC	CASSLGRLGEQFF
TRBJ2-3	few	TRBV29-1	TRBD2	TGCAGCGTTGACGGGGATAGCGGGACAGATACGCAGTATTTT	CSVDGDSGTDTQYF
TRBJ2-7	NA	TRBV7-8	TRBD2	TGTGCCAGCAGCTCGGCTTCGGGAGGGGCTAGGGGCGAGCAGTACTTC	CASSSASGGARGEQYF
TRBJ2-2	few	TRBV5-1	TRBD2	TGCGCCAGCAGCATCCGGACTAGCGCCGGGGAGCTGTTTTTT	CASSIRTSAGELFF
TRBJ1-4	NA	TRBV7-2	TRBD1	TGTGCCAGCTATGACAGGGGTAATGAAAAACTGTTTTTT	CASYDRGNEKLFF
TRBJ2-6	NA	TRBV5-6	TRBD1	TGTGCCAGCAGCGGGGACAGGGGTTCGGGGGCCAACGTCCTGACTTTC	CASSGDRGSGANVLTF
TRBJ2-7	NA	TRBV19	TRBD2	TGTGCCAGTACGGGTCGGGGACTAGCGGGCTACGAGCAGTACTTC	CASTGRGLAGYEQYF
TRBJ2-7	few	TRBV27	NA	TGTGCCAGCAGTACCGAACTAGGGGGCGAGCAGTACTTC	CASSTELGGEQYF
TRBJ1-3	NA	TRBV14	NA	TGTGCCAGCAGCCAAGAGTCTCCAGGGACTGGAAACACCATATATTTT	CASSQESPGTGNTIYF
TRBJ2-3	NA	TRBV30	NA	TGTGCCTGGAAACGGCTAACCGATCCCACAGATACGCAGTATTTT	CAWKRLTDPTDTQYF
TRBJ1-2	few	TRBV10-1	NA	TGCGCCAGCAGTCGTTCAGGGAACTATGGCTACACCTTC	CASSRSGNYGYTF
TRBJ2-3	NA	TRBV13	TRBD1	TGTGCCAGCAGCTTCAGACAGGGGGCAGATACGCAGTATTTT	CASSFRQGADTQYF
TRBJ1-5	NA	TRBV7-9	TRBD1	TGTGCCAGCAGCTTACCCCCCAACAGGGGCCGCAATCAGCCCCAGCATTTT	CASSLPPNRGRNQPQHF
TRBJ2-7	NA	TRBV7-9	NA	TGTGCCAGCAGCCACCGGGACACCTACTACGAGCAGTACTTC	CASSHRDTYYEQYF
TRBJ2-5	few	TRBV4-2	TRBD1	TGTGCCAGCAGCCCCAGGACAGGGGGCACGAGTCTGCTTGGGACTCTGCCACAAGAGACCCAGTACTTC	CASSPRTGGTSLLGTLPQETQYF
TRBJ2-3	few	TRBV19	NA	TGTGCCAGTGGCGGGTTCGTCGCAGATACGCAGTATTTT	CASGGFVADTQYF
TRBJ1-2	NA	TRBV6-5	NA	TGTGCCAGCAGTTACGATCCTAGGGGTCACTGTGGCTACACCTTC	CASSYDPRGHCGYTF
TRBJ2-2	NA	TRBV7-2	NA	TGTGCCAGCACCTCATATACTAAGCTTGGGTCCGGGGAGCTGTTTTTT	CASTSYTKLGSGELFF
TRBJ2-3	NA	TRBV21-1	NA	TGTGCCAGCAGCAAAGAAATTTTTAGACCGGGCCCAGGGTATTTT	CASSKEIFRPGPGYF
TRBJ2-4	NA	TRBV2	NA	TGTGCCAGCAGTGAAGAGGGGGGGACCAAAAACATTCAGTACTTC	CASSEEGGTKNIQYF
TRBJ2-3	NA	TRBV19	TRBD2	TGTGCCAGTAGTATGCAGAGCGGGATCACAGATACGCAGTATTTT	CASSMQSGITDTQYF
TRBJ1-3	NA	TRBV2	NA	TGTGCCAGTACAAGTTTCTCTGGAAACACCATATATTTT	CASTSFSGNTIYF
TRBJ1-5	once	TRBV7-2	NA	TGTGCCAGCAGCTTAGATAGGGGTGGCAATCAGCCCCAGCATTTT	CASSLDRGGNQPQHF
TRBJ1-4	NA	TRBV18	NA	TGTGCCAGCTCACAGAGGTACAGGGATAATGAAAAACTGTTTTTT	CASSQRYRDNEKLFF
TRBJ2-7	few	TRBV6-1	NA	TGTGCCAGCGACTCGCTCAGAGGAGGGGCCTACGAGCAGTACTTC	CASDSLRGGAYEQYF
TRBJ1-5	NA	TRBV6-1	NA	TGTGCCAGCAGCCCGACAATTAGCAATCAGCCCCAGCATTTT	CASSPTISNQPQHF
TRBJ1-3	once	TRBV7-6	TRBD1	TGTGCCAGCAGCCCCGGGACAGGGAGAAACACCATATATTTT	CASSPGTGRNTIYF
TRBJ2-1	NA	TRBV4-1	TRBD1	TGCGCCAGCAGCATGGGACAGGGGCCAAACAATGAGCAGTTCTTC	CASSMGQGPNNEQFF
TRBJ2-5	NA	TRBV11-3	NA	TGTGCCAGCAGCTTAGGAAGTCGGCAGACCCAGTACTTC	CASSLGSRQTQYF
TRBJ2-1	few	TRBV5-1	NA	TGCGCCAGCGTTCCGGGGGCTGGGAACAATGAGCAGTTCTTC	CASVPGAGNNEQFF